This T cell receptor beta chain is drawn from a study of CD8+CD57+ T cells in acquired aplastic anemia. CDR3 and TCR beta VDJ profiling relied on genomic DNA as the template. TCRdb fed the reads into MiXCR, producing one record per CDR3 protein. The sample comprises roughly 61,000 distinct CDR3 sequences, roughly 60% of which are singletons, and approximately 15% rests with the top ten. In germline, CDR1 is SGHRS, CDR2 YFSETQ. The CDR3 is 15 residues long. With V trimmed by 6 bases and J by 5 bases, 11 bases remained unmatched. It was patients with CD8+CD57+ cell expansion by flow cytometry who were chosen for sequencing.

Sequences were obtained from sorted CD4+, CD8+, or CD8+CD57+ T cells (not recorded which) from PBMCs. This clonotype was sampled from a human donor with aplastic anemia. V gene TRBV5-1 combines with J gene TRBJ1-1, with 9 bases identical to TRBD1. The DNA for the CDR3 is TGCGCCAGCACCACAGGGGGCGGACGATGGACTGAAGCTTTCTTT. Its protein product is CASTTGGGRWTEAFF.